The T cell receptor beta chain under discussion was sequenced for a study of control samples from healthy donors and cancer patients. Only one count was recorded for this clone. Libraries were prepared by immunoSEQ multiplex PCR; TCRdb keeps only in-frame clonotypes and omits some of them. Seen here are about 250,000 clones, around 79% observed once, and the top ten hold about 14%. The CDR3 contains 17 residues. Germline assignment: CDR1 LNHDA and CDR2 SQIVND (reference sequence). V lost 0 bases to trimming and J lost 0 bases, with 12 bases between them. The rearrangement joins TRBV19 to TRBJ1-3; perhaps TRBD1 as D (6 bases). This TCR came from an older woman with lung cancer. Sequencing was performed on PBMCs. The CDR3 bases are TGTGCCAGTAGTATAGACCCGACAGGCTACTCTGGAAACACCATATATTTT. Translated: CASSIDPTGYSGNTIYF. The full variable domain, with the rest looked up from reference TRBV19 and TRBJ1-3, is DGGITQSPKYLFRKEGQNVTLSCEQNLNHDAMYWYRQDPGQGLRLIYYSQIVNDFQKGDIAEGYSVSREKKESFPLTVTSAQKNPTAFYLCASSIDPTGYSGNTIYFGEGSWLTVV.